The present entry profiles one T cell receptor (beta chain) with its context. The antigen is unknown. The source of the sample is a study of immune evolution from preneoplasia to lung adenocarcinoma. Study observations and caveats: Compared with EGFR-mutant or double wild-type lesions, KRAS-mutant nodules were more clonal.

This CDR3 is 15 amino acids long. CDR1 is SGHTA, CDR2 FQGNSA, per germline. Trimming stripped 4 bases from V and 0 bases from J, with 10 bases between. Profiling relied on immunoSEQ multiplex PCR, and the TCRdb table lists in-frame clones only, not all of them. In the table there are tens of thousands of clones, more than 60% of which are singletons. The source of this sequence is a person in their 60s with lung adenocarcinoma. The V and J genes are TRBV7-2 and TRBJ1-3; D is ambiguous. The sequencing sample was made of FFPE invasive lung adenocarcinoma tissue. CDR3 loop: CASSSYLGSGNTIYF. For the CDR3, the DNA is TGTGCCAGCAGCTCCTATCTCGGCTCTGGAAACACCATATATTTT.